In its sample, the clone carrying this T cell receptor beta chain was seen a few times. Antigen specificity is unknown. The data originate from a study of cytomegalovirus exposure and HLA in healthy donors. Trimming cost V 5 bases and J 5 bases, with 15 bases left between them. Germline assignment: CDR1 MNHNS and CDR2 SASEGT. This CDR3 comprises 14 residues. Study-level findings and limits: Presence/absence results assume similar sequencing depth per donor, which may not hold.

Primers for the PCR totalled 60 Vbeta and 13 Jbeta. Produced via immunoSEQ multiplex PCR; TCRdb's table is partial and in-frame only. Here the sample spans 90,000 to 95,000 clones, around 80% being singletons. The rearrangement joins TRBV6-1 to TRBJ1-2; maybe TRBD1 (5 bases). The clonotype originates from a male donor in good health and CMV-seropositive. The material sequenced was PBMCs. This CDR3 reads CASSIQGMPYGYTF. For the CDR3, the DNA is TGTGCCAGCAGTATCCAGGGAATGCCTTATGGCTACACCTTC.